This T cell receptor beta chain was captured in a study of blood T cell repertoires in COVID-19. Across the study: Samples representing acute and convalescent COVID-19 were sourced from the United States, Italy and Spain. Nucleic acid was either cDNA or gDNA, and it came from T cells, B-cell-depleted T cells, or PBMCs.

The V gene's germline CDR1 is MNHNY and CDR2 SVGAGI (reference sequence). This CDR3 has 16 amino acids. V lost 6 bases, J lost 3 bases, and 18 bases lay in between. Repertoires were generated with immunoSEQ multiplex PCR, while TCRdb's copy carries only in-frame clones and drops some. The sample holds some 160,000 clones, around 82% seen once. This clone appeared once. The receptor was isolated from a woman older than 75 with acute or convalescent COVID-19. Sequencing was performed on peripheral blood. The V gene is TRBV6-6, the J gene TRBJ1-3; a possible D gene is TRBD1 (5 bases). The CDR3 protein is CASRKQGRGDGNTIYF. The CDR3 DNA is TGTGCCAGCAGGAAGCAGGGTAGGGGCGATGGAAACACCATATATTTT.